One sample yielded the 15 T cell receptor beta chains listed below, sequenced in a study of blood T cell repertoires in COVID-19. The assay was immunoSEQ multiplex PCR, and TCRdb's table has in-frame clones only and misses some. The sample shows about 220,000 clones, around 81% of them seen only once. The sequenced sample was peripheral blood. These receptor sequences come from a woman between 55 and 75 years old with acute or convalescent COVID-19.

The rearrangement links TRBV5-1 to TRBJ2-7, with TRBD1 as a possible D gene (6 bases). Trimming cost V 0 bases and J 3 bases, with 7 bases left between them. This CDR3 is built from 13 residues. CDR1 and CDR2 from the germline V gene are SGHRS and YFSETQ. The CDR3 coding sequence is TGCGCCAGCAGCTTGGGGACAGACTACGAGCAGTACTTC. It translates to CASSLGTDYEQYF. Variable domain in full (rest from reference TRBV5-1 and TRBJ2-7): KAGVTQTPRYLIKTRGQQVTLSCSPISGHRSVSWYQQTPGQGLQFLFEYFSETQRNKGNFPGRFSGRQFSNSRSEMNVSTLELGDSALYLCASSLGTDYEQYFGPGTRLTVT.

The V call is TRBV15, the J call TRBJ2-1, with TRBD2 identical over 10 bases. Germline lookup yields CDR1 LNHNV and CDR2 YYDKDF (reference sequence). V lost 1 base, J lost 8 bases, and 11 bases stayed unmatched. CDR3 length equals 17 residues. Here the CDR3 reads CATSRGRGSGGLDEQFF. The CDR3, as DNA: TGTGCCACCAGCAGAGGTCGAGGTAGCGGGGGGCTGGATGAGCAGTTCTTC. The full variable domain, in which reference TRBV15 and TRBJ2-1 provide the parts outside the CDR3, is DAMVIQNPRYQVTQFGKPVTLSCSQTLNHNVMYWYQQKSSQAPKLLFHYYDKDFNNEADTPDNFQSRRPNTSFCFLDIRSPGLGDTAMYLCATSRGRGSGGLDEQFFGPGTRLTVL.

The chain employs TRBV4-1 and TRBJ1-1, with a possible D match to TRBD1 (6 bases). CDR3 size: 15 residues. V gave up 2 bases and J gave up 1 base, with 11 bases separating them. Germline CDR1 is MGHRA and CDR2 is YSYEKL. The CDR3 protein is CASSQQGFGNTEAFF. As DNA, the CDR3 is TGCGCCAGCAGCCAACAGGGGTTCGGGAACACTGAAGCTTTCTTT.

This clone was counted between two and nine times. The J gene is TRBJ1-2, the V gene TRBV6-6; no definite D call. The CDR3 sequence is 14 residues long. Deletions cut 2 bases from V and 4 bases from J, with 11 bases between. Germline lookup yields CDR1 MNHNY and CDR2 SVGAGI (reference sequence). This CDR3 reads CASSYGQFLYGYTF. The CDR3 nucleotides are TGTGCCAGCAGTTACGGGCAGTTTCTCTATGGCTACACCTTC.

The chain carries TRBV5-8 and TRBJ2-6; 7 positions match TRBD1. Trimming took 5 bases from V and 0 from J; bases not matched to a gene: 5. The CDR3 has 16 residues. Looked up from germline, CDR1 is SGHTS and CDR2 is YDEGEE. CDR3 DNA sequence: TGTGCCAGCAGACGGGACAGAGACTCTGGGGCCAACGTCCTGACTTTC. Its protein product is CASRRDRDSGANVLTF.

This chain joins TRBV19 and TRBJ1-5, with TRBD1 as a possible D gene (5 bases). From germline, CDR1 is LNHDA and CDR2 SQIVND (reference sequence). This CDR3 is 15 amino acids long. The V and J ends lost 1 base and 3 bases respectively, with 10 bases between them. The chain's CDR3 is CASSIASGNNQPQHF. The DNA for the CDR3 is TGTGCCAGTAGTATAGCGTCAGGGAACAATCAGCCCCAGCATTTT.

This chain joins TRBV12-3 or TRBV12-4 and TRBJ1-2; TRBD1 matches at 7 bases. The CDR3 is 13 residues long. The ends lost 3 bases at V and 7 bases at J; junction bases unmatched: 5. CDR3: CASSFTGDGGYTF. In DNA, the CDR3 is TGTGCCAGCAGTTTTACAGGGGATGGTGGCTACACCTTC.

The rearrangement links TRBV6-5 to TRBJ2-5, with TRBD1 matching 7 bases. The CDR3 spans 15 residues. Germline V gives CDR1 MNHEY, CDR2 SVGAGI. The V gene end was trimmed by 6 bases and the J gene end by 1 base; junction bases not matched to a gene: 8. This CDR3 is CASSPGTASQETQYF. The CDR3 DNA sequence: TGTGCCAGCAGCCCCGGGACAGCATCCCAAGAGACCCAGTACTTC.

The rearrangement joins TRBV27 to TRBJ2-7; possibly TRBD1 for D (6 bases). Germline CDR1 reads MNHEY; CDR2 reads SMNVEV (reference sequence). The V end was cut by 0 bases, the J end by 2 bases, with 11 bases between. The CDR3 totals 15 residues. The CDR3 coding sequence is TGTGCCAGCAGTTTATCCTTTACAGGGACCTACGAGCAGTACTTC. Protein: CASSLSFTGTYEQYF.

The rearrangement uses TRBV27 and TRBJ1-6, with D maybe TRBD1 (5 bases). V lost 7 bases and J lost 6, with 13 bases in between. CDR3 length: 14 residues. Germline V gene lookup returns CDR1 MNHEY and CDR2 SMNVEV (reference sequence). The CDR3, as DNA: TGTGCCAGCACCCAGGGAATAAGTAATTCACCCCTCCACTTT. It translates to CASTQGISNSPLHF.

This clone appeared many times. The chain joins TRBV7-9 to TRBJ1-1, with TRBD1 matching over 10 bases. The CDR3 is made up of 16 amino acids. V was clipped by 5 bases and J by 5 bases; unmatched bases: 11. Germline V gene sequence: CDR1 SEHNR, CDR2 FQNEAQ (reference sequence). CDR3 residues: CASSPGQGMRRTEAFF. CDR3 DNA: TGTGCCAGCAGCCCGGGACAGGGGATGCGGCGGACTGAAGCTTTCTTT.

The chain links TRBV19 to TRBJ2-1, with 7 bases that match TRBD2. The length of the CDR3 is 16 residues. In germline, CDR1 is LNHDA, CDR2 SQIVND (reference sequence). J lost 0 bases, V lost 3 bases, and 5 bases had no gene match. The CDR3 nucleotides read TGTGCCAGTAGTATCGGGAGGTATAACTCCTACAATGAGCAGTTCTTC. Translation: CASSIGRYNSYNEQFF.

The chain combines TRBV5-1 with TRBJ2-1; perhaps TRBD1 as D (6 bases). In germline, CDR1 is SGHRS, CDR2 YFSETQ. The CDR3 sequence is 15 residues long. Trimming shortened V by 0 bases and J by 0 bases, and 7 bases separated the two germline ends. CDR3 protein: CASSLEQGSYNEQFF. Written as DNA, the CDR3 is TGCGCCAGCAGCTTGGAACAGGGCTCCTACAATGAGCAGTTCTTC.

CDR3 sequence reads: CASSYDSGQTYEQYF. For the CDR3, the DNA is TGTGCCAGCAGTTACGATTCGGGACAGACCTACGAGCAGTACTTC. The rearrangement links TRBV6-5 to TRBJ2-7, with 7 bases fitting TRBD1. The V gene end was trimmed by 2 bases and the J gene end by 2 bases; junction bases not matched to a gene: 6. CDR1 and CDR2 from the germline V gene are MNHEY and SVGAGI. There are 15 residues in the CDR3.

This chain links TRBV11-2 with TRBJ2-5, with 10 nucleotides matching TRBD2. V trimming: 6 bases; J trimming: 5 bases; junction bases outside the gene matches: 9. The CDR3 extends over 15 amino acids. Germline V gene sequence: CDR1 SGHAT, CDR2 FQNNGV. The CDR3 region has the DNA TGTGCCAGCAGTCTGAGCGGGGGGGCCTTGGAGACCCAGTACTTC. Its translation is CASSLSGGALETQYF. Full variable domain (missing parts from reference TRBV11-2 and TRBJ2-5): EAGVAQSPRYKIIEKRQSVAFWCNPISGHATLYWYQQILGQGPKLLIQFQNNGVVDDSQLPKDRFSAERLKGVDSTLKIQPAKLEDSAVYLCASSLSGGALETQYFGPGTRLLVL.